This T cell receptor beta chain emerged from a study of blood T cell repertoires in COVID-19. Method: immunoSEQ multiplex PCR; TCRdb's copy keeps in-frame clones and lacks some. The data show around 270,000 clones, around 85% seen once. The CDR3 is made up of 15 amino acids. V gave up 4 bases and J gave up 7 bases; unmatched junction bases: 11. CDR1 is MNHEY, CDR2 SVGAGI, per germline. This TCR came from a human donor with COVID-19, enrolled during active disease. The donor label of this sample is uncertain. The chain couples TRBV6-5 to TRBJ2-7, with TRBD1 matching 9 bases. The sequenced material came from peripheral blood. The CDR3 region is CASSSPGQGHLEQYF. The CDR3 nucleotides read TGTGCCAGCAGTTCCCCGGGACAGGGACATCTGGAGCAGTACTTC.